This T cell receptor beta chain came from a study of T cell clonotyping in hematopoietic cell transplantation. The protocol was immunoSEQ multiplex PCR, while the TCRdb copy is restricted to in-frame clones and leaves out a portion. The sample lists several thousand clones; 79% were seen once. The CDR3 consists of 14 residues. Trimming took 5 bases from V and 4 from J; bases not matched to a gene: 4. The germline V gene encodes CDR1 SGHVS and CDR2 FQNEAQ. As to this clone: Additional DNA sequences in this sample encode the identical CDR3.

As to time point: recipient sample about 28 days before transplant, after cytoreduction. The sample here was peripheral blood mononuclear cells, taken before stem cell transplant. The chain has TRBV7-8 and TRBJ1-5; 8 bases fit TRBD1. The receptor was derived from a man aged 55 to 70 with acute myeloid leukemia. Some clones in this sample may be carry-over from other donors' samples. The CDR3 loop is CASSPGTGNQPQHF. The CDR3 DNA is TGTGCCAGCAGCCCAGGGACAGGTAATCAGCCCCAGCATTTT.